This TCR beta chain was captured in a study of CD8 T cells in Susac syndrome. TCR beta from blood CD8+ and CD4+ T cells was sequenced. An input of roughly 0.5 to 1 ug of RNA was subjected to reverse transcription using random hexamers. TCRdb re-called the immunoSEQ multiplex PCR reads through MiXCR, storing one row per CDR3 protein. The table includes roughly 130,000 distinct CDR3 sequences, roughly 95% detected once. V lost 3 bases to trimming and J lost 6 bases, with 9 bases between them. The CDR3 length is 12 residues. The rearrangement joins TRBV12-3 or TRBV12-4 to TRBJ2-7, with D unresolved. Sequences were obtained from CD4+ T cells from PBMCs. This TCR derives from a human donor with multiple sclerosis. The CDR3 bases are TGTGCCAGCAGTTTCTATTCTGCCGAGCAGTACTTC. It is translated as CASSFYSAEQYF.